The source of this T cell receptor beta chain is a study of CD8 T cells in ankylosing spondylitis. General observations from the study: Typical of ankylosing spondylitis blood, it appeared, was a TCR beta motif of several highly homologous variants. Within peripheral blood, clones linked to disease were CD8+ and relatively rare. The authors reported significant enrichment of disease-linked clones in matched ankylosing spondylitis synovial fluid.

This clonotype was counted ten times or more. The target antigen is unknown. In TCRdb, the 5' RACE reads were re-called with MiXCR into one record per CDR3 protein. Of approximately 400,000 distinct CDR3 sequences in the sample, roughly 18% were seen once. Sequences were obtained from blood, either unsorted or a sorted T cell fraction (not recorded which). The source is a male donor with ankylosing spondylitis.

The CDR3 DNA reads TGTGCCAGCAGCGGGTTCAGCAGCTTGAACACTGAAGCTTTCTTT. Protein product: CASSGFSSLNTEAFF. This chain connects TRBV5-5 to TRBJ1-1; D gene ambiguous. CDR1 is SGHKS, CDR2 YYEKEE, per germline (reference sequence). This CDR3 spans 15 amino acids. V was trimmed by 4 bases and J by 0 bases, leaving 13 bases between them.